Each of the 10 T cell receptor beta chains below was sequenced from the same sample in a study of cytomegalovirus exposure and HLA in healthy donors. It was with 60 Vbeta and 13 Jbeta primers that the PCR ran. Data came from immunoSEQ multiplex PCR; TCRdb stores just in-frame clones and leaves some out. Of 150,000 to 200,000 clones in the sample, 65% to 80% were seen once. Sequenced sample: PBMCs. The receptors were gathered from a woman in her thirties in good health and CMV-seropositive.

The chain uses TRBV4-1 and TRBJ2-5; 12 nucleotides agree with TRBD2. The last part of the DNA fits TRBJ2-7 better; the J call may be wrong. From germline, CDR1 is MGHRA and CDR2 YSYEKL. The CDR3 loop spans 15 amino acids. This CDR3 reads CASSHLAGGLGEQYF. CDR3 DNA: TGCGCCAGCAGCCACCTAGCGGGGGGGCTGGGCGAGCAGTACTTC.

Comment on this clone: This sample includes further DNA sequences coding for the same CDR3. The chain recombines TRBV15 with TRBJ2-3; D not certain. The germline CDR1 and CDR2 sequences are LNHNV and YYDKDF (reference sequence). The V gene lost 6 bases and the J gene lost 3 bases, with 10 bases spanning the gap. The CDR3 runs to 13 residues. CDR3 region: CATSLRATDTQYF. The CDR3 region has the DNA TGTGCCACCAGTCTAAGAGCTACAGATACGCAGTATTTT.

The chain couples TRBV4-2 to TRBJ2-1, with 12 bases that match TRBD2. V trimming: 0 bases; J trimming: 7 bases; junction bases outside the gene matches: 4. Germline lookup yields CDR1 LGHNA and CDR2 YNFKEQ. This CDR3 comprises 16 residues. This chain's CDR3 is CASSQDPSGRGNEQFF. The CDR3 nucleotides read TGTGCCAGCAGCCAAGATCCTAGCGGGAGGGGAAATGAGCAGTTCTTC.

The chain recombines TRBV2 with TRBJ2-5; 8 nucleotides align to TRBD2. Looked up from germline, CDR1 is SNHLY and CDR2 is FYNNEI. The CDR3 totals 15 residues. J gave up 1 base and V 6 bases, and 7 bases lay outside the gene matches. CDR3 sequence reads: CASSSGRGGQETQYF. DNA for the CDR3: TGTGCCAGCAGCTCCGGGAGGGGGGGCCAAGAGACCCAGTACTTC.

The chain uses TRBV6-1 and TRBJ2-7, with D maybe TRBD1 (5 bases). This CDR3 region has 11 residues. Germline V gene sequence: CDR1 MNHNS, CDR2 SASEGT. V shed 5 bases and J shed 6 bases, with 8 bases lying between them. In DNA form, the CDR3 reads TGTGCCAGCAGTCCGACAGCCGAGCAGTACTTC. Its protein is CASSPTAEQYF.

This clone was counted once. The chain combines TRBV19 with TRBJ2-7; the match to TRBD1 covers 9 bases. V lost 5 bases, J lost 4 bases, and 6 bases stayed unmatched. Looked up from germline, CDR1 is LNHDA and CDR2 is SQIVND (reference sequence). This CDR3 has 14 residues. This chain's CDR3 is CASSSGQGGYEQYF. The CDR3 region has the DNA TGTGCCAGTAGTTCGGGACAGGGAGGATACGAGCAGTACTTC.

V is TRBV25-1 and J is TRBJ1-1; the D gene is possibly TRBD1 (5 bases). Trimming pared 2 bases from V and 4 bases from J, leaving 20 bases between. The germline V gene has CDR1 MGHDK and CDR2 SYGVNS. There are 17 residues in the CDR3. CDR3 sequence: CASSEGFISKGATEAFF. CDR3 nucleotides: TGTGCCAGCAGTGAAGGTTTTATTTCGAAAGGGGCCACTGAAGCTTTCTTT.

The rearrangement joins TRBV6-5 to TRBJ2-7; the match to TRBD2 covers 10 bases. The CDR3 runs 15 residues. Germline CDR1 reads MNHEY; CDR2 reads SVGAGI. The V and J ends lost 4 bases and 2 bases, in that order; junction bases with no gene match: 5. In nucleotides, the CDR3 is TGTGCCAGCAGTTCCTTCGGACTAGCGGCCTACGAGCAGTACTTC. Protein: CASSSFGLAAYEQYF.

This chain joins TRBV5-6 and TRBJ1-2; D is unclear. Germline CDR1 SGHDT, CDR2 YYEEEE. This CDR3 is built from 13 residues. The V gene lost 8 bases and the J gene lost 7 bases, with 18 bases spanning the gap. The CDR3 coding sequence is TGTGCCAGTAACCCCCGGGTCGACGTTGGCTACACCTTC. Residues: CASNPRVDVGYTF.

The rearrangement joins TRBV10-1 to TRBJ2-1; 8 bases fit TRBD2. CDR1 is WNHNN and CDR2 is SYGVQD in the germline V gene (reference sequence). With 8 bases clipped from V and 7 bases from J, the junction kept 7 bases outside the gene matches. This CDR3 has 13 amino acids. The CDR3 region is CASSGGQLNEQFF. Here the CDR3 DNA reads TGCGCCAGCTCGGGAGGGCAATTGAATGAGCAGTTCTTC.